This TCR beta chain was sequenced in a study of blood T cells in healthy people across ages. A sample-barcoded 5' primer and a J-beta primer mix were used in a second PCR of about 7 to 12 cycles. TCRdb re-derived calls from the 5' RACE reads in MiXCR, one entry per CDR3 protein. The sample consists of about a million distinct CDR3 sequences, roughly 51% of them appearing once. Material for sequencing was blood. This TCR was recovered from a woman aged 60-75 years in good health.

Here the CDR3 DNA reads TGTGCCAGCAGCCCGCGACAGGGAACCTACAATGAGCAGTTCTTC. This gives the protein CASSPRQGTYNEQFF. The chain recombines TRBV11-3 with TRBJ2-1, with 7 positions matching TRBD1. This CDR3 has 15 residues. Germline V gene data show CDR1 as SGHNT and CDR2 as YENEEA. The V segment lost 5 bases and the J segment 2 bases; nucleotides outside the gene matches: 6.